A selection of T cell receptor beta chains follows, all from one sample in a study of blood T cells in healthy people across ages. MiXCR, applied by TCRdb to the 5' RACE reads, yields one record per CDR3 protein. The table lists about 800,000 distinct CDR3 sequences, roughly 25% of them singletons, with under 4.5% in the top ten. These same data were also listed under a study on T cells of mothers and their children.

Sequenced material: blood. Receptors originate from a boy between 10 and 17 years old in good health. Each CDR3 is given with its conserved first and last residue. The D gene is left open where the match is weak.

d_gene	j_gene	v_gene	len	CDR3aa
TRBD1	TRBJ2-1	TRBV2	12	CAGSGTGGKQFF
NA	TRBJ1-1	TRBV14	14	CASQGQFMNTEAFF
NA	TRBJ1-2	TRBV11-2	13	CASSFDLSGGYTF
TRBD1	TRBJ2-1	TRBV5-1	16	CASSSNPGTENNEQFF
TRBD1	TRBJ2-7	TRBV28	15	CASSLFRTGLGEQYF
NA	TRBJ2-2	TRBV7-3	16	CASNELGPGDTGELFF
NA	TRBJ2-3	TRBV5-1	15	CASSLVVGPTDTQYF
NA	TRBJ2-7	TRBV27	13	CASSLSGDYEQYF
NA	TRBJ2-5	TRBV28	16	CASSLGGNGVGETQYF
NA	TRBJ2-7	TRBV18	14	CASSPAGTAYEQYF
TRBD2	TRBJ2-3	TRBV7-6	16	CASTLVWRGFTDTQYF
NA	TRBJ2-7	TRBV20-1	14	CSAPGQQRAYEQYF
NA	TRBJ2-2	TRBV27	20	CASSFNFGNHQSLNTGELFF
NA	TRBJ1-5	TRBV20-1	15	CSARGRGVSNQPQHF
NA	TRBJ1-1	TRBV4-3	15	CASSQEADLNTEAFF
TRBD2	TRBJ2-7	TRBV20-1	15	CSARDLAGDSYEQYF
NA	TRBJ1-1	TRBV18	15	CASSTAKTGYTEAFF
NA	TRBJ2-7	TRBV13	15	CASSPDSRRSYEQYF
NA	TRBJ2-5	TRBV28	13	CASSPSFPETQYF
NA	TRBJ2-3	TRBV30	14	CAWSSGGGGDTQYF
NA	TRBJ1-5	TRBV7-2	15	CASSLEGGAGQPQHF